The rows below give T cell receptor beta chains drawn from one sample of a study of blood T cell repertoires in COVID-19. Sequencing was performed with immunoSEQ multiplex PCR; in TCRdb, only in-frame clones are kept and a portion is missing. The table includes more than 25,000 clones, approximately 85% detected once. The specimen was peripheral blood. The receptor set was obtained from a man in his fifties or sixties with active COVID-19. The CDR3 runs from the conserved cysteine through the conserved F or W. The D gene is left open where the match is weak. Clone size is stated in some rows and not others, as once, few, many or a class when expanded.

cdr3_aa: CASSARRTGDDEKLFF
cdr3_nt: TGTGCCAGCAGTGCGAGACGGACAGGGGACGACGAAAAACTGTTTTTT
v_call: TRBV6-1
clone_size: few
d_call: TRBD1
j_call: TRBJ1-4

cdr3_aa: CASSSGTGSYNEQFF
cdr3_nt: TGTGCCAGCAGCTCCGGGACAGGGTCCTACAATGAGCAGTTCTTC
v_call: TRBV6-5
clone_size: -
d_call: TRBD1
j_call: TRBJ2-1

cdr3_aa: CASGRYNEQFF
cdr3_nt: TGTGCTAGTGGGCGGTACAATGAGCAGTTCTTC
v_call: TRBV12-5
clone_size: -
d_call: -
j_call: TRBJ2-1

cdr3_aa: CASRPLAGEGNEQFF
cdr3_nt: TGTGCCAGCAGACCCTTAGCGGGAGAGGGGAATGAGCAGTTCTTC
v_call: TRBV6-5
clone_size: -
d_call: TRBD2
j_call: TRBJ2-1

cdr3_aa: CASSEAGANSPLHF
cdr3_nt: TGTGCCAGCAGTGAAGCGGGAGCCAATTCACCCCTCCACTTT
v_call: TRBV6-1
clone_size: -
d_call: -
j_call: TRBJ1-6

cdr3_aa: CASSRSGTSGRRITGELFF
cdr3_nt: TGCGCCAGCAGCCGATCCGGGACTAGCGGGAGGCGTATCACCGGGGAGCTGTTTTTT
v_call: TRBV5-1
clone_size: -
d_call: TRBD2
j_call: TRBJ2-2

cdr3_aa: CASIKGGSSYNEQFF
cdr3_nt: TGTGCCAGCATCAAGGGCGGGAGCTCCTACAATGAGCAGTTCTTC
v_call: TRBV6-5
clone_size: -
d_call: TRBD2
j_call: TRBJ2-1

cdr3_aa: CASSPGGANTGELFF
cdr3_nt: TGTGCCAGCAGTCCAGGGGGAGCGAACACCGGGGAGCTGTTTTTT
v_call: TRBV28
clone_size: -
d_call: TRBD1
j_call: TRBJ2-2

cdr3_aa: CASSIRGDSGELFF
cdr3_nt: TGTGCCAGTAGTATAAGGGGCGATTCCGGGGAGCTGTTTTTT
v_call: TRBV19
clone_size: -
d_call: -
j_call: TRBJ2-2

cdr3_aa: CASSFLTSLRELFF
cdr3_nt: TGCGCCAGCAGCTTCCTTACTTCGCTCAGGGAGCTGTTTTTT
v_call: TRBV5-1
clone_size: -
d_call: -
j_call: TRBJ2-2

cdr3_aa: CATSTTSGSYNEQFF
cdr3_nt: TGTGCCACCAGCACGACTAGCGGGTCCTACAATGAGCAGTTCTTC
v_call: TRBV15
clone_size: -
d_call: TRBD2
j_call: TRBJ2-1